Listed here are 28 T cell receptor beta chains from one sample, sequenced in a study of T cell repertoires in cytomegalovirus infection. TCRdb re-called the reads with MiXCR, one entry per CDR3 protein. The table shows approximately 910,000 distinct CDR3 sequences, with 31% occurring only once. The antigens for these receptors are not known. The specimen comprised cultured CD8+ T cells from PBMCs, sampled from culture after CMV antigen stimulation. The receptors shown here come from a human donor in good health (CMV status not recorded). Some clones in this sample may be carry-over from other donors' samples.

This clonotype was found a few times. Here the CDR3 reads CASSLGRVREQFF. In DNA, the CDR3 is TGTGCCAGCAGTTTAGGACGGGTCCGTGAGCAGTTCTTC. The chain is built from TRBV12-3 or TRBV12-4 and TRBJ2-1; D unclear. Trimming removed 1 base at V and 9 bases at J, with 10 bases between. This CDR3 is 13 amino acids long.

This chain joins TRBV25-1 and TRBJ1-4, with 7 bases that match TRBD1. V lost 4 bases and J lost 4; bases outside the gene matches: 12. The CDR3 sequence is 17 residues long. CDR1 is MGHDK, CDR2 SYGVNS, per germline. The CDR3 protein is CASSVLYEGQLNEKLFF. CDR3 nucleotides: TGTGCCAGCAGTGTCCTATATGAGGGACAGCTTAATGAAAAACTGTTTTTT. The full variable domain, its missing parts supplied by reference TRBV25-1 and TRBJ1-4, is EADIYQTPRYLVIGTGKKITLECSQTMGHDKMYWYQQDPGMELHLIHYSYGVNSTEKGDLSSESTVSRIRTEHFPLTLESARPSHTSQYLCASSVLYEGQLNEKLFFGSGTQLSVL.

The chain has TRBV19 and TRBJ1-2; D is ambiguous. V was shortened by 7 bases and J by 2 bases, with 14 bases between the two germline ends. Germline V gene lookup returns CDR1 LNHDA and CDR2 SQIVND (reference sequence). This CDR3 region has 14 residues. The CDR3, as DNA: TGTGCCAGTACTAATAGGAGGCAGAACTATGGCTACACCTTC. This translates into CASTNRRQNYGYTF.

This clonotype turned up a few times. The chain recombines TRBV19 with TRBJ1-2; tentatively, D is TRBD1 (6 bases). Per the germline V gene, CDR1 is LNHDA and CDR2 is SQIVND (reference sequence). With 11 bases removed from V and 2 bases from J, the gap between germline ends came to 21 bases. The CDR3 sequence is 15 residues long. CDR3 in amino acids: CASSWGAGTNYGYTF. The DNA of the CDR3 is TGTGCCTCCAGCTGGGGGGCAGGGACCAACTATGGCTACACCTTC. The full variable domain, completed using reference TRBV19 and TRBJ1-2, is DGGITQSPKYLFRKEGQNVTLSCEQNLNHDAMYWYRQDPGQGLRLIYYSQIVNDFQKGDIAEGYSVSREKKESFPLTVTSAQKNPTAFYLCASSWGAGTNYGYTFGSGTRLTVV.

The table lists this clonotype with a few counts. The rearrangement uses TRBV15 and TRBJ2-7; D is uncertain. From germline, CDR1 is LNHNV and CDR2 YYDKDF (reference sequence). This CDR3 spans 15 amino acids. Trimming removed 1 base from V and 3 bases from J, with 13 bases in between. The CDR3 here is CATSRARSERYEQYF. CDR3 DNA sequence: TGTGCCACCAGCAGAGCAAGGAGCGAACGCTACGAGCAGTACTTC.

Remarks on this clonotype: Germline is not matched at one junction end, which may reflect a read error. The chain combines TRBV7-6 with TRBJ1-3; D not certain. The CDR3 has 14 amino acids. From germline, CDR1 is SGHVS and CDR2 FNYEAQ. The CDR3 DNA reads TGTACCAGCAGCTTCCAATACTCTGGAAACACCATATATTTT. Amino acid sequence: CTSSFQYSGNTIYF.

This clonotype came up a few times. The chain has TRBV23-1 and TRBJ1-1, with 11 bases lining up with TRBD1. TRBV23-1 belongs to the ORF category, with a function that is uncertain. The CDR3 runs 18 residues. J was trimmed by 7 bases and V by 4 bases; bases with no gene match: 17. The CDR3 bases are TGCGCCAGCAGTCCCACAGGGCCGGACAGGGGGCGCATTAATGAAGCTTTCTTT. Protein sequence: CASSPTGPDRGRINEAFF.

The rearrangement links TRBV6-2 or TRBV6-3 to TRBJ2-1; 7 positions match TRBD2. The germline CDR1 and CDR2 sequences are MNHEY and SVGEGT. V trimming: 4 bases; J trimming: 8 bases; junction bases outside the gene matches: 11. The CDR3 covers 15 residues. DNA of the CDR3: TGTGCCAGCAGTTCGAGCGGGATCGGGCCTGATGAGCAGTTCTTC. This gives the protein CASSSSGIGPDEQFF.

The CDR3 reads CASSFLGGGSNTEAFF. CDR3 sequence (DNA): TGTGCCAGCAGCTTTTTGGGGGGGGGATCGAACACTGAAGCTTTCTTT. This chain connects TRBV7-6 to TRBJ1-1; the D gene is possibly TRBD1 (5 bases). Trimming cost V 3 bases and J 1 base, with 15 bases left between them. The germline CDR1 and CDR2 sequences are SGHVS and FNYEAQ. CDR3 length: 16 residues.

CDR3 amino acids: CASSQEATGGLIGEQFF. In DNA, the CDR3 is TGTGCCAGCAGCCAAGAGGCGACAGGGGGCTTAATAGGTGAGCAGTTCTTC. J is TRBJ2-1 and V is TRBV14, with 10 bases fitting TRBD1. The V gene end was trimmed by 0 bases and the J gene end by 9 bases; junction bases not matched to a gene: 11. The CDR3 is 17 amino acids. The V gene's germline CDR1 is SGHDN and CDR2 FVKESK.

The chain is built from TRBV6-5 and TRBJ1-1, with D unresolved. The CDR3 has 16 amino acids. Trimming left V 0 bases short and J 1 base short, with 12 bases between. Per germline, CDR1 MNHEY and CDR2 SVGAGI. This chain's CDR3 is CASSYSLALGNTEAFF. The CDR3, as DNA: TGTGCCAGCAGTTACTCTTTAGCCCTTGGGAACACTGAAGCTTTCTTT.

This clonotype came up a few times. V and J are TRBV11-2 and TRBJ1-3; D gene uncertain. Germline V gives CDR1 SGHAT, CDR2 FQNNGV. Trimming left V 8 bases short and J 8 bases short, with 19 bases between. The CDR3 runs to 14 residues. CDR3 sequence: CASGLGRARDTIYF. CDR3 nucleotides: TGTGCCAGCGGCCTCGGGAGGGCTCGAGACACCATATATTTT.

To note about this clonotype: A clone one base away is much larger, so this may be a read error. The rearrangement uses TRBV10-3 and TRBJ1-1; 9 nucleotides line up with TRBD1. Per germline, CDR1 ENHRY and CDR2 SYGVKD. The J segment lost 5 bases and the V segment lost 5 bases, leaving 3 bases of the junction unmatched. The CDR3 spans 13 residues. CDR3 bases: TGTGCCATCAGTAGGACAGGGGAGACTGAAGCTTTCTTT. Protein product: CAISRTGETEAFF.

The genes are TRBV6-2 or TRBV6-3 and TRBJ2-7; 10 bases are shared with TRBD1. From germline, CDR1 is MNHEY and CDR2 SVGEGT. This CDR3 comprises 19 residues. The V segment lost 0 bases and the J segment 2 bases; nucleotides outside the gene matches: 13. Here the CDR3 DNA reads TGTGCCAGCAGTTACTCGGGCCCCGGACAGGGGGGACAGACCTACGAGCAGTACGTC. Its translation is CASSYSGPGQGGQTYEQYV.

This chain links TRBV7-9 with TRBJ1-2, with D possibly TRBD1 on 5 matching bases. Germline loops: CDR1 SEHNR, CDR2 FQNEAQ (reference sequence). Trimming shortened V by 0 bases and J by 3 bases, and 11 bases separated the two germline ends. The CDR3 sequence is 15 residues long. The CDR3 bases are TGTGCCAGCAGCTTAGCACAGGCCATTTACTATGGCTACACCTTC. Translated: CASSLAQAIYYGYTF. Supplemented by reference TRBV7-9 and TRBJ1-2, the full variable domain reads DTGVSQNPRHKITKRGQNVTFRCDPISEHNRLYWYRQTLGQGPEFLTYFQNEAQLEKSRLLSDRFSAERPKGSFSTLEIQRTEQGDSAMYLCASSLAQAIYYGYTFGSGTRLTVV.

This clonotype was seen repeatedly, ten times or more. J is TRBJ2-1 and V is TRBV7-9; no reliable D call. The V end lost 4 bases, the J end lost 9 bases, and 10 bases lay between the germline ends. This CDR3 has 12 residues. Germline V CDR1 and CDR2: SEHNR, FQNEAQ (reference sequence). The chain's CDR3 is CASSWETIEQFF. The DNA of the CDR3 is TGTGCCAGCAGCTGGGAAACCATTGAGCAGTTCTTC.

This clonotype has just a few counts. This rearrangement joins TRBV7-9 to TRBJ1-1, with D uncertain. V was clipped by 3 bases and J by 7 bases, with 6 bases between them. The CDR3 covers 11 residues. Germline loops: CDR1 SEHNR, CDR2 FQNEAQ (reference sequence). The CDR3 reads CASSLMDEAFF. For the CDR3, the DNA is TGTGCCAGCAGCTTGATGGATGAAGCTTTCTTT.

J is TRBJ2-3 and V is TRBV7-6; TRBD2 aligns across 8 bases. With V trimmed by 8 bases and J by 1 base, 8 bases remained unmatched. Germline loops: CDR1 SGHVS, CDR2 FNYEAQ. CDR3 length: 15 amino acids. The CDR3 DNA follows: TGTGCCAGCGGCCGGGGTAGCGGGGGCACAGATACGCAGTATTTT. Translating it yields CASGRGSGGTDTQYF.

Note on this clonotype: A junction end diverges from the germline sequence, so it may reflect a read error. The CDR3 is CSSSLGRPQGTPNYGYTF. The CDR3 DNA sequence: TGCTCCAGCAGCCTAGGTCGGCCACAGGGGACCCCTAACTATGGCTACACCTTC. The rearrangement links TRBV4-1 to TRBJ1-2, with TRBD1 matching 7 bases. This CDR3 comprises 18 residues. CDR1 and CDR2 (germline): MGHRA, YSYEKL.

This CDR3 is CASSLFGLAGGFTDTQYF. The CDR3 nucleotides read TGTGCCAGCAGCTTATTCGGACTAGCGGGGGGATTCACAGATACGCAGTATTTT. This sequence joins TRBV11-2 and TRBJ2-3; 14 nucleotides align to TRBD2. Losses at the gene ends were 2 bases for V and 2 bases for J; bases not matched to a gene: 6. This CDR3 region has 18 residues. Germline CDR1 is SGHAT and CDR2 is FQNNGV. The whole variable domain, filled in from reference TRBV11-2 and TRBJ2-3, reads EAGVAQSPRYKIIEKRQSVAFWCNPISGHATLYWYQQILGQGPKLLIQFQNNGVVDDSQLPKDRFSAERLKGVDSTLKIQPAKLEDSAVYLCASSLFGLAGGFTDTQYFGPGTRLTVL.

This clonotype was counted only a few times. The V call is TRBV6-1, the J call TRBJ2-1; D ambiguous. The CDR3 totals 12 residues. Germline values: CDR1 MNHNS, CDR2 SASEGT. The V gene lost 6 bases and the J gene lost 7 bases, with 10 bases spanning the gap. This chain's CDR3 is CASSTLGNEQFF. The CDR3 DNA follows: TGTGCCAGCAGCACCCTGGGGAATGAGCAGTTCTTC.

A few counts support this clonotype. The chain is built from TRBV27 and TRBJ1-4; D uncertain. CDR3 length equals 14 residues. Germline assignment: CDR1 MNHEY and CDR2 SMNVEV (reference sequence). The V and J ends lost 8 bases and 0 bases respectively, with 10 bases between them. In DNA, the CDR3 is TGTGCCAGCGGCAGGTTCACAACTAATGAAAAACTGTTTTTT. This translates into CASGRFTTNEKLFF.

This clonotype was counted many times. The rearrangement joins TRBV28 to TRBJ1-5; 12 bases fit TRBD1. The J segment lost 6 bases and the V segment lost 4 bases, leaving 4 bases of the junction unmatched. CDR3 length: 15 residues. From germline, CDR1 is MDHEN and CDR2 SYDVKM. The CDR3 DNA reads TGTGCCAGCAGTTCGGGACAGGGGGCTATTCAGCCCCAGCATTTT. Translation: CASSSGQGAIQPQHF.

Turning to this clonotype: A junction boundary mismatches the germline segment, possibly from a read error. V gene TRBV19 combines with J gene TRBJ2-1; tentatively, D is TRBD1 (6 bases). Germline lookup yields CDR1 LNHDA and CDR2 SQIVND (reference sequence). This CDR3 comprises 15 residues. The CDR3 DNA sequence: TGTGACAGTAGTAGACAGGTCTCCACCCGCAATGAGCAGTTCTTC. This codes for CDSSRQVSTRNEQFF.

For this clonotype: No conserved phenylalanine or tryptophan is present at the end of the CDR3, so a read error is the likely explanation. The rearrangement uses TRBV11-2 and TRBJ2-5; a possible D gene is TRBD2 (5 bases). Germline CDR1 is SGHAT and CDR2 is FQNNGV. The CDR3 is 17 amino acids. Between the trimmed V and J ends, which lost 5 bases and 2 bases, there was a span of 21 bases. The CDR3 DNA follows: TGTGCCAGCAGCCCTCGTAGTCGACTATACCCTCAAGAGACCCAGTACCTC. Its protein product is CASSPRSRLYPQETQYL.

The gene calls are TRBV5-1 and TRBJ2-2; tentative D call: TRBD2 (6 bases). The V end was cut by 7 bases, the J end by 5 bases, with 12 bases between. This CDR3 comprises 13 residues. The germline gives CDR1 SGHRS, CDR2 YFSETQ. CDR3 bases: TGCGCCAGCCGAATGGGGGGAACCGGGGAGCTGTTTTTT. Its translation: CASRMGGTGELFF.

The chain uses TRBV27 and TRBJ1-6, with D uncertain. Germline values: CDR1 MNHEY, CDR2 SMNVEV (reference sequence). Trimming pared 6 bases from V and 7 bases from J, leaving 25 bases between. The CDR3 sequence is 18 residues long. The CDR3 sequence is CASRLREASTGPNSPLHF. CDR3 bases: TGTGCCAGCAGGCTTCGGGAAGCCTCCACTGGACCCAATTCACCCCTCCACTTT.

V and J are TRBV12-3 or TRBV12-4 and TRBJ1-2; D unresolved. V lost 6 bases, J lost 3 bases, and 20 bases lay in between. This CDR3 has 16 residues. This chain's CDR3 is CASSFQIKGLDYGYTF. Written as DNA, the CDR3 is TGTGCCAGCAGCTTCCAGATAAAAGGGCTGGACTATGGCTACACCTTC.